The 32 T cell receptor beta chains below come from one sample, sequenced in a study of graft-versus-host responses after intestinal transplantation. These receptors lack a known antigen. Libraries were prepared by immunoSEQ multiplex PCR; TCRdb keeps only in-frame clonotypes and omits some of them. The repertoire holds about 41,000 clones, 85% to 95% seen once, with more than 0.45% in the top ten. The source material was unstimulated CD8+ T cells sorted from spleen or lymph node cells, sampled before transplant. These receptors were collected from a human donor who was the organ donor for an intestinal transplant.

The V call is TRBV4-3, the J call TRBJ2-7; D unresolved. Trimming left V 1 base short and J 2 bases short, with 15 bases between. The length of the CDR3 is 16 residues. The germline V gene has CDR1 LGHNA and CDR2 YSLEER. The CDR3 sequence: CASSQGRLEEPYEQYF. CDR3 DNA: TGCGCCAGCAGCCAAGGGCGCCTAGAAGAACCCTACGAGCAGTACTTC.

This clone was picked up one time. This sequence joins TRBV21-1 and TRBJ1-1. TRBV21-1 is recorded as a pseudogene. The length of the CDR3 is 12 residues. In DNA, the CDR3 is TGTGCCACCCTCTTCGGCGACACTGAAGCTTTCTTT. Encoded protein: CATLFGDTEAFF.

This clone was counted a few times. This chain connects TRBV5-5 to TRBJ2-7; D uncertain. There are 13 residues in the CDR3. The V and J ends lost 1 base and 4 bases respectively, with 9 bases between them. The germline gives CDR1 SGHKS, CDR2 YYEKEE (reference sequence). The CDR3 loop is CASSLLNQYEQYF. The CDR3, as DNA: TGTGCCAGCAGCTTGTTGAACCAATACGAGCAGTACTTC.

This chain connects TRBV7-3 to TRBJ2-1; 8 bases are shared with TRBD2. CDR1 and CDR2 (germline): SGHTA, FQGTGA. The ends lost 1 base at V and 10 bases at J; junction bases unmatched: 3. The CDR3 sequence is 13 residues long. Here the CDR3 DNA reads TGTGCCAGCAGCTTAAGCGGGGGGCCCGAGCAGTTCTTC. This codes for CASSLSGGPEQFF. Filled out from reference TRBV7-3 and TRBJ2-1, the complete variable domain reads GAGVSQTPSNKVTEKGKYVELRCDPISGHTALYWYRQSLGQGPEFLIYFQGTGAADDSGLPNDRFFAVRPEGSVSTLKIQRTERGDSAVYLCASSLSGGPEQFFGPGTRLTVL.

This clone is a singleton in its sample. The chain carries TRBV11-2 and TRBJ2-7; TRBD1 matches at 9 bases. Germline V gene lookup returns CDR1 SGHAT and CDR2 FQNNGV. The trim removed 1 base at V and 5 bases at J, leaving 12 bases unmatched. CDR3 length equals 17 residues. The CDR3 nucleotides are TGTGCCAGCAGCTTAGTTTTCCCTTTGGGACAGGGCCACGAGCAGTACTTC. Translation gives CASSLVFPLGQGHEQYF.

V usage is TRBV4-3 and J usage is TRBJ2-3; 11 positions agree with TRBD2. J lost 6 bases, V lost 4 bases, and 15 bases had no gene match. CDR3 length: 18 residues. The germline gives CDR1 LGHNA, CDR2 YSLEER. Here the CDR3 DNA reads TGCGCCAGCAGCCCCCGGCTAGCGGGGGGACTGGAGGGTGATACGCAGTATTTT. Its protein is CASSPRLAGGLEGDTQYF.

The gene calls are TRBV19 and TRBJ1-1, with a possible D match to TRBD1 (5 bases). CDR3 length: 13 residues. Germline V gene lookup returns CDR1 LNHDA and CDR2 SQIVND (reference sequence). The V end was cut by 10 bases, the J end by 1 base, with 13 bases between. In DNA form, the CDR3 reads TGTGCCACATGGGACGGATCGAACACTGAAGCTTTCTTT. Translation: CATWDGSNTEAFF.

This sequence joins TRBV19 and TRBJ1-2; D perhaps matches TRBD1 (5 bases). The CDR3 extends over 13 amino acids. Trimming shortened V by 10 bases and J by 1 base, and 13 bases separated the two germline ends. CDR1 is LNHDA, CDR2 SQIVND, per germline (reference sequence). This chain's CDR3 is CATTTEFNYGYTF. DNA for the CDR3: TGTGCCACCACGACAGAGTTTAACTATGGCTACACCTTC.

The rearrangement links TRBV5-4 to TRBJ2-7; 8 bases line up with TRBD2. CDR1 and CDR2 (germline): SGHNT, YYREEE (reference sequence). After removal of 0 bases from V and 0 bases from J, the junction contained 2 bases not matched to a gene. The CDR3 covers 15 residues. CDR3 sequence: CASSLGGGSSYEQYF. CDR3 DNA: TGTGCCAGCAGCTTGGGCGGGGGGAGCTCCTACGAGCAGTACTTC.

J is TRBJ2-2 and V is TRBV7-9; 7 bases align to TRBD2. V trimming: 5 bases; J trimming: 12 bases; junction bases outside the gene matches: 9. There are 13 residues in the CDR3. Germline loops: CDR1 SEHNR, CDR2 FQNEAQ (reference sequence). CDR3 sequence reads: CASSRGVTEKLFF. As DNA, the CDR3 is TGTGCCAGCAGCCGGGGGGTTACTGAAAAGCTGTTTTTT.

The DNA for the CDR3 is TGTGCCAGCAGCTTAGGGGTGACCTACGAGCAGTACTTC. This encodes CASSLGVTYEQYF. This rearrangement joins TRBV7-3 to TRBJ2-5; D is unresolved. The J call is in doubt because the DNA end fits TRBJ2-7 better. From germline, CDR1 is SGHTA and CDR2 FQGTGA. The CDR3 spans 13 residues.

This clone was counted a single time. This rearrangement joins TRBV10-2 to TRBJ2-2; 8 positions agree with TRBD1. Germline values: CDR1 WSHSY, CDR2 SAAADI. This CDR3 has 12 amino acids. CDR3 DNA sequence: TGCGCGGCGCAGGGGGCGTCCGGGGAGCTGTTTTTT. Translation gives CAAQGASGELFF.

J is TRBJ2-1 and V is TRBV7-9; 11 bases map to TRBD2. The CDR3 totals 12 residues. Germline V gene data show CDR1 as SEHNR and CDR2 as FQNEAQ (reference sequence). The V and J ends lost 4 bases and 14 bases, in that order; junction bases with no gene match: 4. The CDR3 bases are TGTGCCAGCAGCTATAGCGGGGGGGATAAGTTCTTC. This gives the protein CASSYSGGDKFF.

V and J are TRBV7-8 and TRBJ2-4; the D gene is possibly TRBD1 (7 bases). Looked up from germline, CDR1 is SGHVS and CDR2 is FQNEAQ. Deletions cut 5 bases from V and 0 bases from J, with 14 bases between. The CDR3 consists of 16 residues. The CDR3 DNA sequence: TGTGCCAGCAGCCTCAGGGGGGTACTAGCCAAAAACATTCAGTACTTC. Translated, it gives CASSLRGVLAKNIQYF.

V is TRBV9 and J is TRBJ1-1; 10 bases are shared with TRBD1. Germline V gives CDR1 SGDLS, CDR2 YYNGEE. V trimming: 0 bases; J trimming: 4 bases; junction bases outside the gene matches: 9. This CDR3 comprises 17 residues. CDR3: CASSVVPGQGLGTEAFF. The CDR3 coding sequence is TGTGCCAGCAGCGTAGTCCCGGGACAGGGGCTGGGCACTGAAGCTTTCTTT.

V is TRBV4-3 and J is TRBJ2-3; D may be TRBD1 or TRBD2 (7 bases each). Trimming shortened V by 4 bases and J by 6 bases, and 14 bases separated the two germline ends. Looked up from germline, CDR1 is LGHNA and CDR2 is YSLEER. This CDR3 region has 14 residues. The DNA for the CDR3 is TGCGCCAGCAGCCGGGGGAGGGGGCTTGATACGCAGTATTTT. Residues: CASSRGRGLDTQYF.

The chain carries TRBV11-1 and TRBJ2-3, with 9 bases matching TRBD2. This CDR3 comprises 16 residues. Germline CDR1 reads SGHAT; CDR2 reads FQDESV (reference sequence). Germline trimming cut 5 bases from V and 2 bases from J; bases unmatched to any gene: 8. This CDR3 reads CASSQRLAAFTDTQYF. As DNA, the CDR3 is TGTGCCAGCAGCCAAAGACTAGCGGCTTTCACAGATACGCAGTATTTT.

The chain employs TRBV4-3 and TRBJ2-1; possible D gene TRBD1, 6 bases. The V gene lost 0 bases and the J gene lost 4 bases, with 13 bases spanning the gap. CDR1 and CDR2 (germline): LGHNA, YSLEER. CDR3 length: 16 residues. The CDR3 loop is CASSQEAGTQYNEQFF. The DNA for the CDR3 is TGCGCCAGCAGCCAAGAAGCCGGGACACAATACAATGAGCAGTTCTTC.

This sequence joins TRBV4-3 and TRBJ2-5, with D unclear. Trimming took 1 base from V and 2 from J, leaving 5 bases between them. The CDR3 covers 13 residues. Germline assignment: CDR1 LGHNA and CDR2 YSLEER. CDR3 sequence reads: CASSQGLQETQYF. CDR3 sequence (DNA): TGCGCCAGCAGCCAAGGTCTACAAGAGACCCAGTACTTC.

This chain uses TRBV7-2 with TRBJ2-7, with a weak D call TRBD2 (7 bases). From germline, CDR1 is SGHTA and CDR2 FQGNSA. Trimming removed 5 bases at V and 3 bases at J, with 14 bases between. CDR3 length: 14 residues. CDR3 in DNA: TGTGCCAGCAGCCCCCGGGGAGGGGGCTACGAGCAGTACTTC. It translates to CASSPRGGGYEQYF.

This chain connects TRBV13 to TRBJ2-7; 11 nucleotides agree with TRBD2. The CDR3 is 17 residues long. With 3 bases clipped from V and 3 bases from J, the junction kept 10 bases outside the gene matches. The germline gives CDR1 PRHDT, CDR2 FYEKMQ (reference sequence). The chain's CDR3 is CASSFSMLAGGYYEQYF. The CDR3, as DNA: TGTGCCAGCAGCTTTAGTATGTTAGCGGGGGGGTACTACGAGCAGTACTTC. Full variable domain (rest looked up from reference TRBV13 and TRBJ2-7): AAGVIQSPRHLIKEKRETATLKCYPIPRHDTVYWYQQGPGQDPQFLISFYEKMQSDKGSIPDRFSAQQFSDYHSELNMSSLELGDSALYFCASSFSMLAGGYYEQYFGPGTRLTVT.

V usage is TRBV5-1 and J usage is TRBJ2-7; D tentatively fits TRBD1 or TRBD2 (7 bases each). CDR3 size: 14 residues. V shed 4 bases and J shed 2 bases, with 13 bases lying between them. Per the germline V gene, CDR1 is SGHRS and CDR2 is YFSETQ. CDR3 loop: CASSRAGQPYEQYF. CDR3 DNA: TGCGCCAGCAGCCGAGCGGGACAGCCCTACGAGCAGTACTTC.

The V and J genes are TRBV30 and TRBJ1-1; TRBD1 matches 10 bases. CDR1 GTSNPN and CDR2 SVGIG come from the germline V gene (reference sequence). The CDR3 contains 12 residues. Unmatched junction bases numbered 4, after V lost 8 bases and J lost 4 bases. The CDR3 reads CAGDRGVTEAFF. CDR3 coding DNA: TGTGCCGGGGACAGGGGTGTCACTGAAGCTTTCTTT.

A single count supports this clone. V usage is TRBV15 and J usage is TRBJ2-1, with 10 bases that match TRBD2. Germline V gives CDR1 LNHNV, CDR2 YYDKDF (reference sequence). The ends lost 3 bases at V and 5 bases at J; junction bases unmatched: 7. CDR3 size: 16 residues. The CDR3 region is CATSSLLAGPNNEQFF. The CDR3 DNA sequence: TGTGCCACCAGCAGTCTACTAGCGGGGCCTAACAATGAGCAGTTCTTC.

The chain joins TRBV6-6 to TRBJ2-1; 7 nucleotides agree with TRBD2. This CDR3 has 15 amino acids. CDR1 is MNHNY, CDR2 SVGAGI, per germline (reference sequence). With 4 bases clipped from V and 8 bases from J, the junction kept 11 bases outside the gene matches. The CDR3 loop is CASSSLGGEIDEQFF. CDR3 in DNA: TGTGCCAGCAGTTCCCTTGGGGGGGAGATCGATGAGCAGTTCTTC.

V usage is TRBV5-5 and J usage is TRBJ2-5; 10 bases line up with TRBD2. The CDR3 has 14 amino acids. Germline V gene data show CDR1 as SGHKS and CDR2 as YYEKEE (reference sequence). The trim removed 4 bases at V and 2 bases at J, leaving 2 bases unmatched. CDR3 loop: CASSEGLAQETQYF. CDR3 sequence (DNA): TGTGCCAGCAGCGAGGGACTAGCGCAAGAGACCCAGTACTTC. The entire variable domain, with the rest obtained from reference TRBV5-5 and TRBJ2-5, is as follows: DAGVTQSPTHLIKTRGQQVTLRCSPISGHKSVSWYQQVLGQGPQFIFQYYEKEERGRGNFPDRFSARQFPNYSSELNVNALLLGDSALYLCASSEGLAQETQYFGPGTRLLVL.

The rearrangement joins TRBV4-1 to TRBJ2-5, with a tentative D call TRBD1 (6 bases). The assigned J gene may be wrong: the sequence end matches TRBJ2-7 better. Germline lookup yields CDR1 MGHRA and CDR2 YSYEKL. The CDR3 spans 15 residues. The CDR3 protein is CASSQGENRVNEQYF. The CDR3 DNA follows: TGCGCCAGCAGCCAAGGCGAGAACAGGGTCAACGAGCAGTACTTC.

The V gene is TRBV29-1, the J gene TRBJ2-7; 12 bases agree with TRBD2. V was clipped by 3 bases and J by 0 bases; unmatched bases: 6. The CDR3 loop spans 16 amino acids. Germline lookup yields CDR1 SQVTM and CDR2 ANQGSEA. This CDR3 is CSVEVLAGGISYEQYF. The CDR3 nucleotides are TGCAGCGTTGAGGTCCTAGCGGGGGGGATCTCCTACGAGCAGTACTTC.

A note on this clone: The junction differs from germline at one of its ends, possibly a read error. The V gene is TRBV7-7, the J gene TRBJ2-5, with TRBD2 as a possible D gene (7 bases). The CDR3 is 15 amino acids. Germline assignment: CDR1 SSHAT and CDR2 FNYEAQ (reference sequence). CDR3 in DNA: TGTGCTAGCAGCTTAGGTGGGGGGGCCGGAGAGACCCAGTACTTC. This sequence encodes CASSLGGGAGETQYF.

This sequence joins TRBV4-1 and TRBJ2-2; weak D call: TRBD1 (6 bases). Per the germline V gene, CDR1 is MGHRA and CDR2 is YSYEKL. V lost 5 bases and J lost 6, with 10 bases in between. CDR3 length equals 13 residues. The CDR3: CASSSRTAGELFF. CDR3 bases: TGCGCCAGCAGCTCCCGGACAGCCGGGGAGCTGTTTTTT.

In this sample, this clone turned up once. The chain uses TRBV13 and TRBJ2-7; D tentatively fits TRBD1 or TRBD2 (5 bases each). Trimming cost V 0 bases and J 5 bases, with 17 bases left between them. Germline-derived CDR1 and CDR2 are PRHDT and FYEKMQ (reference sequence). There are 16 residues in the CDR3. This chain's CDR3 is CASSLGLGLAVHEQYF. The CDR3 region has the DNA TGTGCCAGCAGCTTAGGCCTGGGGCTAGCTGTCCACGAGCAGTACTTC.

The CDR3 region has the DNA TGTGCCAGCAGTGAATTATTGGCGGGGGGGCCCCTAATAACTATCCAAGAGACCCAGTACTTC. It yields the protein CASSELLAGGPLITIQETQYF. The rearrangement uses TRBV6-1 and TRBJ2-5, with 9 nucleotides matching TRBD2. This CDR3 is 21 amino acids long. The trim removed 2 bases at V and 1 base at J, leaving 20 bases unmatched. CDR1 and CDR2 from the germline V gene are MNHNS and SASEGT.